The 20 T cell receptor beta chains presented below share a single source sample, sequenced in a study of T cells in women clearing cervical HPV infection listed by TCRdb under 2018. Receptor amplification or capture employed the immunoSEQ multiplex PCR assay. The source is immuneACCESS, and TCRdb retained only in-frame sequences with V and J called. Part of the clones is not carried over; for the studies checked, unresolved V genes explain less than half of this, and the remainder is unexplained. This sample's table lists 15,000 to 20,000 clones. The ten top clones hold roughly a tenth of the sample. Sequenced material: blood buffy coat. The receptors were sampled from a woman between 18 and 70 years old with a cervical HPV16 infection that either progressed to CIN3+ or cleared (not recorded which).

About this clone itself: The CDR3 extends 3 residues past the end of the read, so its final part is completed from the germline J gene. The chain has TRBV2 and TRBJ2-2; TRBD1 might be the D (5 bases). This CDR3 is built from 13 residues. Germline V gene data show CDR1 as SNHLY and CDR2 as FYNNEI. Incomplete CDR3 DNA: TGTGCCAGCAGTGAATCTGTCAGGGCTCCG. This translates into CASSESVRAP. The CDR3 as a whole reads CASSESVRAPLFF.

Regarding this clone: The read comes to an end 3 residues before the CDR3 does, leaving the germline J gene to fill in the end. The gene calls are TRBV20-1 and TRBJ2-7; 8 bases are shared with TRBD1. V lost 4 bases, J lost 2 bases, and 7 bases stayed unmatched. CDR1 and CDR2 (germline): DFQATT, SNEGSKA (reference sequence). The CDR3 spans 14 residues. The CDR3 loop reads CSAIRTGFTYEQYF. CDR3 bases read: TGCAGTGCTATAAGGACAGGGTTTACCTACGAG.

In the case of this clone: The missing CDR3 end, 3 residues past where the read stops, is filled in from the germline J gene. The V gene is TRBV19, the J gene TRBJ1-4; D might be TRBD1 (5 bases). CDR1 is LNHDA and CDR2 is SQIVND in the germline V gene (reference sequence). The V and J ends lost 3 bases and 4 bases respectively, with 12 bases between them. The CDR3 consists of 15 residues. The CDR3 loop reads CASSMSTGLNEKLFF. The CDR3 DNA, read in part, is TGTGCCAGTAGTATGTCAACAGGTCTTAATGAAAAA.

To note about this clone: The read falls 3 residues short of the CDR3 end, and the missing part is taken from the germline J gene. The gene calls are TRBV19 and TRBJ2-3; TRBD1 might be the D (6 bases). The germline CDR1 and CDR2 sequences are LNHDA and SQIVND (reference sequence). This CDR3 has 13 amino acids. CDR3 region: CASSVQGIETQYF. The covered CDR3 bases are TGTGCCAGTAGTGTCCAGGGGATCGAGACG.

Note on this clone: The read comes to an end 3 residues before the CDR3 does, leaving the germline J gene to fill in the end. The chain recombines TRBV18 with TRBJ1-1; D is perhaps TRBD1 (5 bases). CDR3 length equals 15 residues. Germline V gives CDR1 KGHSH, CDR2 LQKENI. CDR3 DNA, as far as it was read: TGTGCCAGCTCACAGGTTACCCCGACCGGGAGGGGA. Translating it yields CASSQVTPTGRG. The whole CDR3 protein reads CASSQVTPTGRGAFF.

About this clone: Sequencing ends 3 residues short of the CDR3 end; the germline J gene provides the rest. The chain combines TRBV7-3 with TRBJ2-3, with TRBD2 matching 16 bases. Germline CDR1 and CDR2: SGHTA and FQGTGA. CDR3 length: 16 residues. CDR3 bases read: TGTGCCAGCAGCCCGGGACTAGCGGGGGGGCAAGAGACG. Protein sequence: CASSPGLAGGQET. The CDR3, in full, reads CASSPGLAGGQETQYF.

Notes on this clone: The CDR3 is cut off 3 residues early in the read; its end comes from the germline J gene. The genes are TRBV5-4 and TRBJ1-3; 8 bases fit TRBD1. CDR1 and CDR2 (germline): SGHNT, YYREEE (reference sequence). The ends lost 4 bases at V and 5 bases at J; junction bases unmatched: 5. The CDR3 length is 14 residues. The chain's CDR3 is CASSQQGVRNTIYF. The sequenced CDR3 bases are TGTGCCAGCAGCCAACAGGGGGTTAGAAACACC. The full variable domain, with the rest looked up from reference TRBV5-4 and TRBJ1-3, is ETGVTQSPTHLIKTRGQQVTLRCSSQSGHNTVSWYQQALGQGPQFIFQYYREEENGRGNFPPRFSGLQFPNYSSELNVNALELDDSALYLCASSQQGVRNTIYFGEGSWLTVV.

Note on this clone: With the read ending 3 residues before the CDR3 end, the germline J gene is used to fill in that end. The V and J genes are TRBV6-1 and TRBJ2-3; D possibly corresponds to TRBD2 (7 bases). Germline assignment: CDR1 MNHNS and CDR2 SASEGT. CDR3 length: 14 amino acids. V dropped 3 bases and J dropped 4 bases, with 11 bases sitting between them. CDR3 loop: CASSDGGGADTQYF. CDR3 bases read: TGTGCCAGCAGTGATGGCGGGGGCGCAGATACG.

About this clone: The DNA ends 3 residues before the CDR3 does, and the rest of the CDR3 is filled in from the germline J gene. The gene calls are TRBV27 and TRBJ2-5; D uncertain. Germline V gene sequence: CDR1 MNHEY, CDR2 SMNVEV (reference sequence). V lost 6 bases and J lost 5, with 13 bases in between. The CDR3 loop spans 13 amino acids. The covered CDR3 bases are TGTGCCAGCAGCTCCCAACTCCGGGAGACC. This sequence encodes CASSSQLRET. The complete CDR3 sequence is CASSSQLRETQYF.

Concerning this clone: The sequenced fragment ends 3 residues before the CDR3 boundary, so the rest is inferred from the germline J gene. The chain carries TRBV9 and TRBJ2-7; a possible D gene is TRBD1 (6 bases). The CDR3 has 16 residues. Germline V gene data show CDR1 as SGDLS and CDR2 as YYNGEE. V was cut by 0 bases and J by 1 base, with 14 bases left in between. This chain's CDR3 is CASSVGAQGVSYEQYF. CDR3 bases read: TGTGCCAGCAGCGTAGGAGCACAGGGAGTTTCCTACGAG.

About this clone: The CDR3 end lies 3 residues beyond the end of the read and is filled in from the germline J gene. This chain links TRBV7-3 with TRBJ1-6; TRBD1 matches 9 bases. With V trimmed by 5 bases and J by 7 bases, 12 bases remained unmatched. The CDR3 is 17 amino acids. The germline V gene has CDR1 SGHTA and CDR2 FQGTGA. The covered CDR3 bases are TGTGCCAGCAGCCCCGGAGAGGCGACAGGGGGGAATTCACCC. Residues: CASSPGEATGGNSP. The entire CDR3 is CASSPGEATGGNSPLHF.

Partial CDR3 DNA: TGCAGTGCCACCGGGACAGGGGGCTTCTACGAG. This gives the protein CSATGTGGFYE. The CDR3 in full is CSATGTGGFYEQYF. This chain connects TRBV20-1 to TRBJ2-7; 12 nucleotides agree with TRBD1. The missing CDR3 end, 3 residues past where the read stops, is filled in from the germline J gene. The J segment lost 3 bases and the V segment lost 6 bases, leaving 6 bases of the junction unmatched. The CDR3 consists of 14 residues. Germline V gives CDR1 DFQATT, CDR2 SNEGSKA (reference sequence).

Comment on this clone: The read stops 3 residues short of the end of the CDR3; the missing end is completed from the germline J gene. This chain joins TRBV19 and TRBJ2-3, with TRBD2 identical over 13 bases. The CDR3 consists of 17 residues. After removal of 5 bases from V and 1 base from J, the junction contained 6 bases not matched to a gene. In germline, CDR1 is LNHDA, CDR2 SQIVND (reference sequence). The CDR3 bases that were read are TGTGCCAGTAGTCTACTAGCGGGAGGGGGGGGCACAGATACG. It translates to CASSLLAGGGGTDT. The entire CDR3 is CASSLLAGGGGTDTQYF. Full variable domain (rest looked up from reference TRBV19 and TRBJ2-3): DGGITQSPKYLFRKEGQNVTLSCEQNLNHDAMYWYRQDPGQGLRLIYYSQIVNDFQKGDIAEGYSVSREKKESFPLTVTSAQKNPTAFYLCASSLLAGGGGTDTQYFGPGTRLTVL.

Note on this clone: The missing CDR3 end, 3 residues past where the read stops, is filled in from the germline J gene. The chain recombines TRBV2 with TRBJ2-2, with 8 nucleotides matching TRBD1. CDR1 and CDR2 (germline): SNHLY, FYNNEI. Trimming at V came to 4 bases and at J to 1 base, leaving 2 bases not matched to a gene. The CDR3 totals 15 residues. Incomplete CDR3 DNA: TGTGCCAGCAGTGGAGGACAGGGGAACACCGGGGAG. This translates into CASSGGQGNTGE. The complete CDR3 protein is CASSGGQGNTGELFF.

A remark on this clone: Read sequence stops 3 residues before the CDR3 end, and the germline J gene provides the missing end. The chain employs TRBV2 and TRBJ1-2, with unresolved D. CDR1 SNHLY and CDR2 FYNNEI come from the germline V gene. This CDR3 has 12 amino acids. CDR3 loop: CASSDRPGSYTF. Partial CDR3 DNA: TGTGCCAGCAGTGACAGACCGGGGAGC.

Points on this clone: The CDR3 is cut off 3 residues early in the read; its end comes from the germline J gene. The V and J genes are TRBV7-2 and TRBJ2-1; D uncertain. Per the germline V gene, CDR1 is SGHTA and CDR2 is FQGNSA. The CDR3 is 13 amino acids. The ends were cut back, 3 bases at V and 3 bases at J, with 6 bases in the middle. The DNA read from the CDR3 is TGTGCCAGCAGCTTTATCGGCTACAATGAG. Its translation: CASSFIGYNE. The CDR3 reads in full as CASSFIGYNEQFF.

In the case of this clone: The CDR3 end lies 3 residues beyond the end of the read and is filled in from the germline J gene. The V and J genes are TRBV7-9 and TRBJ1-2, with a possible D match to TRBD1 (6 bases). In germline, CDR1 is SEHNR, CDR2 FQNEAQ (reference sequence). The CDR3 loop spans 15 amino acids. The CDR3 is CASSLGGLGARDYTF. The sequenced CDR3 bases are TGTGCCAGCAGCTTAGGAGGACTGGGGGCGAGGGAC. Filled out from reference TRBV7-9 and TRBJ1-2, the complete variable domain reads DTGVSQNPRHKITKRGQNVTFRCDPISEHNRLYWYRQTLGQGPEFLTYFQNEAQLEKSRLLSDRFSAERPKGSFSTLEIQRTEQGDSAMYLCASSLGGLGARDYTFGSGTRLTVV.

A note on this clone: The CDR3 end falls 3 residues outside the read, so it is completed with the germline J gene. J is TRBJ2-3 and V is TRBV2; D unresolved. The length of the CDR3 is 13 residues. V lost 6 bases and J 3 bases, leaving 10 bases between the germline ends. CDR1 is SNHLY, CDR2 FYNNEI, per germline. The sequenced CDR3 bases are TGTGCCAGCAGCGAGAGACAAACAGATACG. Protein: CASSERQTDT. The whole CDR3 is CASSERQTDTQYF.

About this clone itself: The read gets to within 3 residues of the CDR3 end, and the germline J gene fills in the rest. The rearrangement joins TRBV12-5 to TRBJ2-3, with 8 bases lining up with TRBD2. The CDR3 extends over 14 amino acids. Germline trimming cut 7 bases from V and 0 bases from J; bases unmatched to any gene: 3. Germline assignment: CDR1 LGHNT and CDR2 FRNRAP. The CDR3 sequence is CASETGGSTDTQYF. The sequenced CDR3 bases are TGTGCTAGTGAAACGGGGGGGAGCACAGATACG.

Points on this clone: The junction does not match germline at one end; this may be a read error. Read data end 3 residues before the CDR3 end; the end is taken from the germline J gene. The rearrangement links TRBV4-2 to TRBJ2-7, with 11 positions matching TRBD1. The CDR3 covers 16 residues. Germline V gene data show CDR1 as LGHNA and CDR2 as YNFKEQ. CDR3 bases read: TGCGCCAGCAGCCCGGGACAGGGGGACCTAGGGTACGAG. This sequence encodes CASSPGQGDLGYE. The full CDR3 reads CASSPGQGDLGYEQYF.